These 25 T cell receptor beta chains came from one sample sequenced in a study of identical twins. TCRdb re-called the 5' RACE reads with MiXCR, one entry per CDR3 protein. This sample yields some 440,000 distinct CDR3 sequences, of which roughly a quarter are seen a single time; 2.5% to 3.5% belongs to the top ten. This sample was also put to use in a study of T cells expressing NK-cell markers.

Sample: CD4+ T cells sorted from blood. The receptor set was obtained from a young woman in good health.

This clonotype was seen only a few times. One end of the junction varies from germline; a read error may be responsible. The chain couples TRBV7-2 to TRBJ1-1; D is undetermined. This CDR3 region has 13 residues. Per the germline V gene, CDR1 is SGHTA and CDR2 is FQGNSA. As DNA, the CDR3 is TGTGCCAGCAGCGTAGCCCCTGGCGCTGAAGCTTTCTTT. Its translation is CASSVAPGAEAFF.

This rearrangement joins TRBV2 to TRBJ1-4; no clear D gene. The CDR3 length is 14 residues. Deletions cut 5 bases from V and 0 bases from J, with 7 bases between. In germline, CDR1 is SNHLY, CDR2 FYNNEI. CDR3 region: CASSQIATNEKLFF. For the CDR3, the DNA is TGTGCCAGCAGTCAGATCGCAACTAATGAAAAACTGTTTTTT.

This clonotype was seen a handful of times. The chain employs TRBV20-1 and TRBJ2-6; 9 bases agree with TRBD2. Germline CDR1 and CDR2: DFQATT and SNEGSKA (reference sequence). The CDR3 sequence is 16 residues long. The V segment lost 7 bases and the J segment 0 bases; nucleotides outside the gene matches: 7. The chain's CDR3 is CSVAGTSLSGANVLTF. CDR3 DNA sequence: TGCAGTGTAGCCGGGACTAGCCTCTCTGGGGCCAACGTCCTGACTTTC.

The chain uses TRBV5-5 and TRBJ2-7; D perhaps matches TRBD1 (5 bases). Germline CDR1 reads SGHKS; CDR2 reads YYEKEE (reference sequence). CDR3 length: 17 residues. With 3 bases removed from V and 0 bases from J, the gap between germline ends came to 19 bases. CDR3 sequence: CASSWTRPRAISYEQYF. CDR3 nucleotides: TGTGCCAGCAGCTGGACGCGGCCCAGGGCCATCTCCTACGAGCAGTACTTC. Looking up the rest from reference TRBV5-5 and TRBJ2-7 gives the full variable domain: DAGVTQSPTHLIKTRGQQVTLRCSPISGHKSVSWYQQVLGQGPQFIFQYYEKEERGRGNFPDRFSARQFPNYSSELNVNALLLGDSALYLCASSWTRPRAISYEQYFGPGTRLTVT.

This clonotype was detected a few times. V is TRBV4-1 and J is TRBJ2-2, with TRBD1 identical over 7 bases. CDR3 size: 16 residues. Germline V lookup: CDR1 MGHRA, CDR2 YSYEKL. With V trimmed by 6 bases and J by 0 bases, 7 bases remained unmatched. CDR3: CASRPTGAANTGELFF. The CDR3 DNA reads TGCGCCAGCAGGCCTACAGGGGCGGCGAACACCGGGGAGCTGTTTTTT.

The rearrangement joins TRBV29-1 to TRBJ2-2; 7 nucleotides line up with TRBD1. The V gene's germline CDR1 is SQVTM and CDR2 ANQGSEA. The CDR3 has 14 amino acids. J lost 6 bases, V lost 5 bases, and 9 bases had no gene match. The chain's CDR3 is CSVQRDRVAGELFF. Written as DNA, the CDR3 is TGCAGCGTTCAACGGGACAGAGTTGCCGGGGAGCTGTTTTTT.

This clonotype was detected a few times. The V gene is TRBV12-3 or TRBV12-4, the J gene TRBJ1-5; the match to TRBD1 covers 9 bases. With 5 bases clipped from V and 5 bases from J, the junction kept 4 bases outside the gene matches. CDR3 length: 14 residues. Written as DNA, the CDR3 is TGTGCCAGCAGTCAAACAGGGGGCCATCAGCCCCAGCATTTT. This gives the protein CASSQTGGHQPQHF.

The CDR3 DNA sequence: TGTGCCACCAGTGATTTTGACTGGCGGGAGGACCACTCGCACACAGATACGCAGTATTTT. Protein: CATSDFDWREDHSHTDTQYF. V usage is TRBV24-1 and J usage is TRBJ2-3; 8 bases match TRBD2. In germline, CDR1 is KGHDR, CDR2 SFDVKD. Trimming at V came to 1 base and at J to 2 bases, leaving 16 bases not matched to a gene. The CDR3 contains 20 residues.

In this sample, this clonotype turned up a few times. J is TRBJ1-3 and V is TRBV12-3 or TRBV12-4; D unclear. The CDR3 sequence is 15 residues long. V was pared by 3 bases and J by 0 bases, with 9 bases between. DNA for the CDR3: TGTGCCAGCAGTTTCGGGTTCGCCTCTGGAAACACCATATATTTT. The encoded protein is CASSFGFASGNTIYF.

There are a few counts of this clonotype. This rearrangement joins TRBV12-3 or TRBV12-4 to TRBJ2-2; D might be TRBD1 (5 bases). The CDR3 covers 14 residues. Trimming shortened V by 4 bases and J by 0 bases, and 6 bases separated the two germline ends. CDR3 coding DNA: TGTGCCAGCAGTTCGACAGCGAACACCGGGGAGCTGTTTTTT. Translated, it gives CASSSTANTGELFF.

The rearrangement links TRBV3-1 to TRBJ2-1; D not certain. The CDR3 runs to 12 residues. V was cut by 3 bases and J by 9 bases, with 9 bases left in between. CDR1 and CDR2 from the germline V gene are LGHDT and YNNKEL (reference sequence). The CDR3 protein is CASSQAFGEQFF. The CDR3 region has the DNA TGTGCCAGCAGCCAGGCATTCGGTGAGCAGTTCTTC.

V gene TRBV10-3 combines with J gene TRBJ2-1; 15 bases line up with TRBD2. CDR1 and CDR2 from the germline V gene are ENHRY and SYGVKD. The CDR3 loop spans 18 amino acids. The J segment lost 0 bases and the V segment lost 6 bases, leaving 6 bases of the junction unmatched. The CDR3 DNA reads TGTGCCATCAGCCCGGGACTAGCGGGAGGAAGCTCCTACAATGAGCAGTTCTTC. Its translation is CAISPGLAGGSSYNEQFF.

The chain is built from TRBV5-1 and TRBJ2-5; maybe TRBD2 (5 bases). This CDR3 is 13 amino acids long. CDR1 SGHRS and CDR2 YFSETQ come from the germline V gene. V lost 4 bases to trimming and J lost 5 bases, with 12 bases between them. The CDR3 DNA reads as TGCGCCAGCAGCCAAGAGCAGCGGGAGACCCAGTACTTC. Encoded protein: CASSQEQRETQYF.

This sequence joins TRBV20-1 and TRBJ2-7; perhaps TRBD1 as D (5 bases). Germline lookup yields CDR1 DFQATT and CDR2 SNEGSKA (reference sequence). Trimming pared 4 bases from V and 5 bases from J, leaving 12 bases between. The CDR3 consists of 12 residues. The CDR3 region is CSAKGALDEQYF. The CDR3 coding sequence is TGCAGTGCTAAAGGGGCCTTGGACGAGCAGTACTTC.

The chain links TRBV12-3 or TRBV12-4 to TRBJ1-1, with D unresolved. The CDR3 runs 12 residues. Trimming stripped 3 bases from V and 7 bases from J, with 9 bases between. In nucleotides, the CDR3 is TGTGCCAGCAGTTTGTCAGTCGGTGAAGCTTTCTTT. Residues: CASSLSVGEAFF.

This clonotype has a handful of counts. The CDR3 DNA reads as TGTGCCAGCAGCGCGATCGGGGGGGCTCTTAGTACAGATACGCAGTATTTT. This translates into CASSAIGGALSTDTQYF. This sequence joins TRBV7-6 and TRBJ2-3; 8 bases line up with TRBD2. The CDR3 extends over 17 amino acids. The germline V gene encodes CDR1 SGHVS and CDR2 FNYEAQ. The ends lost 5 bases at V and 3 bases at J; junction bases unmatched: 13.

The chain is built from TRBV20-1 and TRBJ2-3, with D perhaps assigned TRBD1 or TRBD2 (5 bases each). There are 11 residues in the CDR3. V was pared by 5 bases and J by 8 bases, with 11 bases between. Germline V gene lookup returns CDR1 DFQATT and CDR2 SNEGSKA (reference sequence). DNA for the CDR3: TGCAGTGCTGGGGGAAGGAGTACGCAGTATTTT. It is translated as CSAGGRSTQYF.

This rearrangement joins TRBV6-1 to TRBJ1-1; D is unresolved. The V gene lost 8 bases and the J gene lost 1 base, with 14 bases spanning the gap. From germline, CDR1 is MNHNS and CDR2 SASEGT. The CDR3 runs 14 residues. The CDR3 reads CASGTSLRNTEAFF. DNA of the CDR3: TGTGCCAGCGGCACCTCGTTGCGGAACACTGAAGCTTTCTTT.

The chain combines TRBV5-1 with TRBJ2-2, with TRBD1 matching 8 bases. The V gene end was trimmed by 4 bases and the J gene end by 4 bases; junction bases not matched to a gene: 6. The CDR3 is 15 amino acids. Germline V CDR1 and CDR2: SGHRS, YFSETQ. The CDR3 DNA reads TGCGCCAGCAGCGGCGGACAGGGATCCACCGGGGAGCTGTTTTTT. Its translation is CASSGGQGSTGELFF.

V and J are TRBV15 and TRBJ1-1; D gene ambiguous. V lost 0 bases and J lost 6, with 8 bases in between. This CDR3 contains 13 residues. CDR1 and CDR2 from the germline V gene are LNHNV and YYDKDF (reference sequence). The CDR3 DNA reads as TGTGCCACCAGCAGAGATCCTGCAGCTGAAGCTTTCTTT. It codes for CATSRDPAAEAFF.

The chain carries TRBV7-9 and TRBJ1-5; D not certain. V was pared by 4 bases and J by 4 bases, with 8 bases between. Looked up from germline, CDR1 is SEHNR and CDR2 is FQNEAQ (reference sequence). The length of the CDR3 is 13 residues. The CDR3 nucleotides read TGTGCCAGCAGCTCGATGTCGAATCAGCCCCAGCATTTT. Its protein product is CASSSMSNQPQHF.

In its sample, this clonotype was seen a few times. V is TRBV6-1 and J is TRBJ2-2; 7 bases line up with TRBD2. The V and J ends lost 9 bases and 5 bases, in that order; junction bases with no gene match: 12. The germline CDR1 and CDR2 sequences are MNHNS and SASEGT. This CDR3 region has 15 residues. CDR3 coding DNA: TGTGCCAGTACAACCTCGGGACTAACAACCGGGGAGCTGTTTTTT. It is translated as CASTTSGLTTGELFF.

The chain is built from TRBV3-1 and TRBJ2-7, with D hard to call. CDR1 is LGHDT, CDR2 YNNKEL, per germline (reference sequence). The length of the CDR3 is 12 residues. With 3 bases removed from V and 5 bases from J, the gap between germline ends came to 8 bases. CDR3 sequence: CASSHSGDEQYF. The DNA of the CDR3 is TGTGCCAGCAGCCACAGTGGGGACGAGCAGTACTTC.

The CDR3 is CASRDGGGGYEQYF. The CDR3 DNA reads TGTGCCAGCAGAGACGGTGGGGGGGGGTACGAGCAGTACTTC. V usage is TRBV27 and J usage is TRBJ2-7; TRBD2 aligns across 7 bases. This CDR3 contains 14 residues. Germline CDR1 and CDR2: MNHEY and SMNVEV (reference sequence). The V gene end was trimmed by 6 bases and the J gene end by 4 bases; junction bases not matched to a gene: 9.

The chain links TRBV12-3 or TRBV12-4 to TRBJ1-6; the match to TRBD1 covers 8 bases. The CDR3 runs 14 residues. Losses at the gene ends were 6 bases for V and 8 bases for J; bases not matched to a gene: 6. CDR3 nucleotide sequence: TGTGCCAGCAGCTCCCAGGGGGCTGATTCACCCCTCCACTTT. Translating it yields CASSSQGADSPLHF.